This TCR beta chain appears in the sequencing data of a study of neoadjuvant anti-PD-1 for oral cavity cancer. Findings and limits, study-wide: Only a few patients per response group were TCR-analyzed; validation needed. Non-responders to neoadjuvant nivolumab had significantly more clonal PBMC T cells than responders.

Sequenced by immunoSEQ multiplex PCR; TCRdb stores in-frame clones only, minus some. Of about 16,000 clones listed, 60% to 80% are singletons. V lost 4 bases and J 2 bases, leaving 18 bases between the germline ends. The germline V gene has CDR1 MDHEN and CDR2 SYDVKM. The CDR3 contains 16 residues. Notes on this clone: What it binds is unknown.

The J gene is TRBJ2-7, the V gene TRBV28; D gene unclear. The material was PBMCs, obtained before nivolumab (anti-PD-1) treatment. The receptor was isolated from a person aged 40 to 85 with oral cavity squamous cell carcinoma. The CDR3 coding sequence is TGTGCCAGCAGTTCTCGCACTCCGGACGGAGCCTACGAGCAGTACTTC. This encodes CASSSRTPDGAYEQYF.